This TCR beta chain was captured by sequencing in a study of CD8 T cells in ankylosing spondylitis. Study-wide results and caveats: Both synovial fluid and blood in reactive arthritis had previously been reported to carry some motif variants. As reported, disease-linked clones showed significant enrichment in matched ankylosing spondylitis synovial fluid. Ankylosing spondylitis blood appeared to carry a characteristic TCR beta motif of fewer than 10 highly homologous variants.

Per germline, CDR1 MDHEN and CDR2 SYDVKM. The CDR3 length is 16 residues. With 0 bases removed from V and 4 bases from J, the gap between germline ends came to 13 bases. A quantitative 5'-RACE method, one with molecular barcodes, was used to make TCR beta libraries. TCRdb re-analysed the 5' RACE reads in MiXCR, keeping a single row per CDR3 protein. The sample holds 30,000 to 45,000 distinct CDR3 sequences, around an eighth seen once. This clonotype was observed at least ten times. Its antigen remains unknown. This TCR derives from a male donor with ankylosing spondylitis. The rearrangement links TRBV28 to TRBJ1-5; D remains unclear. The sequencing sample was made of synovial fluid, either unsorted or a sorted T cell fraction (not recorded which). This chain's CDR3 is CASSLWGRIRNQPQHF. Written as DNA, the CDR3 is TGTGCCAGCAGTTTATGGGGCAGAATTAGGAATCAGCCCCAGCATTTT.